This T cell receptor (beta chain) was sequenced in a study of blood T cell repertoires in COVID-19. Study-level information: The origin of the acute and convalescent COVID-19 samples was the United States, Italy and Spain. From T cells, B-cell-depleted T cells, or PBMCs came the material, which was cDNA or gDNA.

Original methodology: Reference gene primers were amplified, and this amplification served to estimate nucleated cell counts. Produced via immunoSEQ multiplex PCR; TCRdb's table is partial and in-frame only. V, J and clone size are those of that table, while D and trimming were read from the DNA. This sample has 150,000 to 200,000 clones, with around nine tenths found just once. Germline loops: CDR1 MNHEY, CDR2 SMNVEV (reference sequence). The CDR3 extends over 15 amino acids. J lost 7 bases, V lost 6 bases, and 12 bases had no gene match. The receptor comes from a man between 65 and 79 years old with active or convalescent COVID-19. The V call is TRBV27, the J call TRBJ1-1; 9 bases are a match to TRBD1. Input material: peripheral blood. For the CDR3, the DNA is TGTGCCAGCAGATCCCAGGGGACAGGGAAGAGTGAAGCTTTCTTT. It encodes CASRSQGTGKSEAFF.